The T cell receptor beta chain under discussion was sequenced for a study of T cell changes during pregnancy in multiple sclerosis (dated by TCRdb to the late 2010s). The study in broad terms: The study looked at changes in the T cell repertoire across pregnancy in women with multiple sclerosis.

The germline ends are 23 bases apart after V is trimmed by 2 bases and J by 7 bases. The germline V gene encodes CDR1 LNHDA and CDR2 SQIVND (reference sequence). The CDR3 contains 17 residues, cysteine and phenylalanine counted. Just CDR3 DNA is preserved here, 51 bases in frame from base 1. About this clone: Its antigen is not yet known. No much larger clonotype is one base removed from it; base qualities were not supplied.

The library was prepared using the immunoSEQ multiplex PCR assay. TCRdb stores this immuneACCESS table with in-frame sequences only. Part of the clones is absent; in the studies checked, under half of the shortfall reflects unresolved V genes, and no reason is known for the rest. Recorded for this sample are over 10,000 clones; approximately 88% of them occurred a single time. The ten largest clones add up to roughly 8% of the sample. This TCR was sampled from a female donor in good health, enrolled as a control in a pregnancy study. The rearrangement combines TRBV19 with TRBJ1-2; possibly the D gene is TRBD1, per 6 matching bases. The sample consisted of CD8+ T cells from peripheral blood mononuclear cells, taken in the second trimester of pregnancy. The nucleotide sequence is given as TGTGCCAGTAGTATACCTCAGGCTACAGGGCGGATGTTTGGCTACACCTTC. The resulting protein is CASSIPQATGRMFGYTF. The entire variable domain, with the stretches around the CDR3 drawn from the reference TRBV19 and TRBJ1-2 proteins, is DGGITQSPKYLFRKEGQNVTLSCEQNLNHDAMYWYRQDPGQGLRLIYYSQIVNDFQKGDIAEGYSVSREKKESFPLTVTSAQKNPTAFYLCASSIPQATGRMFGYTFGSGTRLTVV.